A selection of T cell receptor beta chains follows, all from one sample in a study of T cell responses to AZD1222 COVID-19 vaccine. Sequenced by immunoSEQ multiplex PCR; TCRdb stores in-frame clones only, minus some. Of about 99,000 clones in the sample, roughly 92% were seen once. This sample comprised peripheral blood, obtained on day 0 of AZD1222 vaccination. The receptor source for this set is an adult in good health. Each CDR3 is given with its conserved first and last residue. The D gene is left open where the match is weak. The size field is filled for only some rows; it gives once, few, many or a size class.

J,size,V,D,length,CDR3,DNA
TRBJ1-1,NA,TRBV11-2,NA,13,CASSPRQDTEAFF,TGTGCCAGCAGCCCCCGACAAGACACTGAAGCTTTCTTT
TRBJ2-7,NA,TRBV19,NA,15,CASSKRSAGNAEQYF,TGTGCCAGTAGTAAAAGGTCGGCAGGCAACGCCGAGCAGTACTTC
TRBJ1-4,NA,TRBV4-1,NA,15,CASSQGRGTNEKLFF,TGCGCCAGCAGCCAGGGGCGGGGGACCAATGAAAAACTGTTTTTT
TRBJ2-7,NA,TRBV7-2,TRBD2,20,CASSLALGTSGSLRSYEQYF,TGTGCCAGCAGCTTAGCGCTTGGGACTAGCGGGAGTTTACGGTCCTACGAGCAGTACTTC
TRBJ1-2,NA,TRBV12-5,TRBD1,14,CASGLAHRGLGYTF,TGTGCTAGTGGTTTGGCTCACAGGGGTCTCGGCTACACCTTC
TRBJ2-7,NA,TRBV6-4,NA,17,CASSDSISCIVNYEQYF,TGTGCCAGCAGTGACTCGATTTCCTGCATTGTCAACTACGAGCAGTACTTC
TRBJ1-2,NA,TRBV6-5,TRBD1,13,CASSNRGNYGYTF,TGTGCCAGCAGTAACAGGGGAAACTATGGCTACACCTTC
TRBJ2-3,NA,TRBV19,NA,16,CASTPREARSTDTQYF,TGTGCCAGTACTCCACGCGAAGCGCGAAGCACAGATACGCAGTATTTT
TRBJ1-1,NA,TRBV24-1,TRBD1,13,CATRDRRNTEAFF,TGTGCCACCAGGGACAGGAGGAACACTGAAGCTTTCTTT
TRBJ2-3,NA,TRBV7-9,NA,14,CASSLLLATDTQYF,TGTGCCAGCAGCTTACTACTAGCTACAGATACGCAGTATTTT
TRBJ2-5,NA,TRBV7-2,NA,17,CASSLGFRDWGRETQYF,TGTGCCAGCAGCTTGGGGTTCCGGGACTGGGGAAGGGAGACCCAGTACTTC
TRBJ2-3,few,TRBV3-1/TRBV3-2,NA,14,CASSQDWRSDTQYF,TGTGCCAGCAGCCAAGATTGGCGGTCAGATACGCAGTATTTT